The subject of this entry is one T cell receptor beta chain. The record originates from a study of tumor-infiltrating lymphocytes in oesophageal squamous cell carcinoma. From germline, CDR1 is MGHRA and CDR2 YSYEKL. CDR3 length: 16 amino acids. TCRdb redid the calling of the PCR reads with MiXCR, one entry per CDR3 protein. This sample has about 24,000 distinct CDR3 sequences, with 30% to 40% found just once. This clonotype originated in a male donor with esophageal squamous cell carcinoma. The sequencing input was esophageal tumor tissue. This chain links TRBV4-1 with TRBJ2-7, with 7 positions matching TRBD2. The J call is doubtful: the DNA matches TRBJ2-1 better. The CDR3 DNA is TGCGCCAGCAGCCAGCTCGGACTAGTTGTGGGCAATGAGCAGTTCTTC. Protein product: CASSQLGLVVGNEQFF.